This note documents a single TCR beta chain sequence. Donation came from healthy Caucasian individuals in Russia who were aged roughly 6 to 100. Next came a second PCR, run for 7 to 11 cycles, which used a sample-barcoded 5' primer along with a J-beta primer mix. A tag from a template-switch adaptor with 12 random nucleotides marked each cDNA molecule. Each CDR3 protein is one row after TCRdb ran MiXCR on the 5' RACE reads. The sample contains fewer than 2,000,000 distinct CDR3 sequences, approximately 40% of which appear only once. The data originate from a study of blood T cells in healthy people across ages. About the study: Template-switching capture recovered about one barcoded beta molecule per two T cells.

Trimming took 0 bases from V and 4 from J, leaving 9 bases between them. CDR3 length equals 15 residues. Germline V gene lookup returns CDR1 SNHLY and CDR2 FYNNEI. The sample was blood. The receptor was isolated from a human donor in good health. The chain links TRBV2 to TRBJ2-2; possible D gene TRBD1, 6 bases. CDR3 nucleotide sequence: TGTGCCAGCAGTGAAGCTCGACAGGCCACCGGGGAGCTGTTTTTT. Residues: CASSEARQATGELFF.